The 26 T cell receptor beta chains in this list originate from one sample, sequenced in a study of cytomegalovirus exposure and HLA in healthy donors. Use of 60 Vbeta and 13 Jbeta primers characterized the PCR. Assay used: immunoSEQ multiplex PCR; TCRdb lists only in-frame clones, some missing. Among more than 95,000 clones listed, roughly a tenth were seen once. The specimen sequenced was PBMCs. These receptors came from a woman between 18 and 30 years old in good health and CMV-seropositive.

This clone was counted between two and nine times. The rearrangement links TRBV20-1 to TRBJ1-1, with no clear D. The CDR3 consists of 11 residues. Germline-derived CDR1 and CDR2 are DFQATT and SNEGSKA (reference sequence). V gave up 4 bases and J gave up 6 bases, with 9 bases separating them. This CDR3 reads CSAIGQAEAFF. CDR3 in DNA: TGCAGTGCTATTGGGCAGGCTGAAGCTTTCTTT.

The V call is TRBV19, the J call TRBJ1-3, with D uncertain. The germline V and J ends were trimmed by 6 bases and 0 bases, with 12 bases remaining between them. Germline CDR1 reads LNHDA; CDR2 reads SQIVND (reference sequence). This CDR3 is 15 amino acids long. Written as DNA, the CDR3 is TGTGCCAGTAGCCTCTTAGAAAACTCTGGAAACACCATATATTTT. Its protein is CASSLLENSGNTIYF.

This clone was recorded once. This sequence joins TRBV11-2 and TRBJ2-3, with TRBD2 identical over 10 bases. Germline V gene data show CDR1 as SGHAT and CDR2 as FQNNGV. This CDR3 region has 17 residues. The V and J ends lost 4 bases and 2 bases, in that order; junction bases with no gene match: 9. The CDR3 DNA sequence: TGTGCCAGCAGCTCCGACTACACTAGCGGGGTCACAGATACGCAGTATTTT. Translating gives CASSSDYTSGVTDTQYF.

The CDR3 region is CASSQDPGQGDTEAFF. The DNA of the CDR3 is TGTGCCAGCAGCCAAGATCCGGGACAGGGAGACACTGAAGCTTTCTTT. The chain joins TRBV4-2 to TRBJ1-1; 9 bases line up with TRBD1. Germline V CDR1 and CDR2: LGHNA, YNFKEQ. This CDR3 has 16 amino acids. V shed 0 bases, J shed 3 bases, and the junction held 5 bases outside the gene matches.

This clone was seen only a few times. In the same sample, other DNA sequences code for this CDR3. J is TRBJ1-2 and V is TRBV15; TRBD1 is a possible D gene (5 bases). The germline CDR1 and CDR2 sequences are LNHNV and YYDKDF (reference sequence). V lost 2 bases and J lost 2, with 15 bases in between. The CDR3 is made up of 16 amino acids. DNA for the CDR3: TGTGCCACCAGCAGATCGGATTCGGGGGGAAACTATGGCTACACCTTC. Translating gives CATSRSDSGGNYGYTF.

As for this clone: Sequence at one end of the junction differs from germline and may be a read error. The V call is TRBV7-7, the J call TRBJ2-2, with 9 nucleotides matching TRBD2. Per the germline V gene, CDR1 is SSHAT and CDR2 is FNYEAQ (reference sequence). The CDR3 loop spans 15 amino acids. The CDR3 loop reads CASSFSGSNVGELFF. DNA of the CDR3: TGTGCTAGCAGTTTTAGCGGGAGTAACGTCGGGGAGCTGTTTTTT.

The chain carries TRBV9 and TRBJ2-1; 10 bases align to TRBD2. CDR3 length: 14 residues. Germline V gives CDR1 SGDLS, CDR2 YYNGEE. V shed 3 bases and J 4 bases; nucleotides not matched to a gene: 1. The CDR3: CASSGAGGYNEQFF. The DNA for the CDR3 is TGTGCCAGCAGCGGAGCGGGAGGGTACAATGAGCAGTTCTTC.

The rearrangement links TRBV2 to TRBJ2-7, with 8 bases identical to TRBD1. The ends lost 4 bases at V and 2 bases at J; junction bases unmatched: 1. This CDR3 is built from 13 residues. Germline values: CDR1 SNHLY, CDR2 FYNNEI. CDR3 residues: CASSGDRTYEQYF. The CDR3 DNA follows: TGTGCCAGCAGTGGGGACAGGACCTACGAGCAGTACTTC.

This clone was counted between two and nine times. The genes are TRBV2 and TRBJ1-5; TRBD1 is a possible D gene (5 bases). Between the trimmed V and J ends, which lost 7 bases and 0 bases, there was a span of 16 bases. CDR3 length equals 16 residues. The germline V gene encodes CDR1 SNHLY and CDR2 FYNNEI. CDR3 coding DNA: TGTGCCAGCAAAGAGGGCGCGGGACCTAGCAATCAGCCCCAGCATTTT. Translating gives CASKEGAGPSNQPQHF.

The chain joins TRBV6-6 to TRBJ1-3; perhaps TRBD1 as D (6 bases). The germline V gene encodes CDR1 MNHNY and CDR2 SVGAGI (reference sequence). V was shortened by 2 bases and J by 0 bases, with 8 bases between the two germline ends. This CDR3 region has 15 residues. The CDR3 region is CASSYTGSSGNTIYF. CDR3 DNA: TGTGCCAGCAGTTACACAGGGAGCTCTGGAAACACCATATATTTT.

The rearrangement links TRBV27 to TRBJ2-1; D not certain. The CDR3 covers 14 residues. Germline lookup yields CDR1 MNHEY and CDR2 SMNVEV (reference sequence). Trimming took 4 bases from V and 1 from J, leaving 8 bases between them. The CDR3 protein is CASSSPPSYNEQFF. DNA for the CDR3: TGTGCCAGCAGTTCCCCCCCATCCTACAATGAGCAGTTCTTC.

The table lists this clone with a few counts. CDR3 in DNA: TGTGCCAGCAGCTTACCGAGGGGGGAGACCCAGTACTTC. Translated, it gives CASSLPRGETQYF. This rearrangement joins TRBV7-9 to TRBJ2-5; D possibly corresponds to TRBD1 (6 bases). CDR1 and CDR2 from the germline V gene are SEHNR and FQNEAQ (reference sequence). The CDR3 length is 13 residues. The V and J ends lost 2 bases and 5 bases respectively, with 9 bases between them.

This clone was seen more than once but under ten times. The J gene is TRBJ2-7, the V gene TRBV5-6; 9 bases agree with TRBD1. J gave up 9 bases and V 4 bases, and 11 bases lay outside the gene matches. Germline V gene sequence: CDR1 SGHDT, CDR2 YYEEEE. This CDR3 region has 14 residues. The CDR3 DNA reads as TGTGCCAGCAGCCGTCCCGGGACAGGGATCGGGCAGTACTTC. This codes for CASSRPGTGIGQYF.

V usage is TRBV13 and J usage is TRBJ2-1; 9 bases fit TRBD2. Germline values: CDR1 PRHDT, CDR2 FYEKMQ (reference sequence). V lost 8 bases, J lost 6 bases, and 8 bases stayed unmatched. The CDR3 is 14 residues long. In DNA form, the CDR3 reads TGTGCCAGCCTCGCGCTAGCGGGAATCAATGAGCAGTTCTTC. Amino acid sequence: CASLALAGINEQFF. The whole variable domain, remainder taken from reference TRBV13 and TRBJ2-1, is AAGVIQSPRHLIKEKRETATLKCYPIPRHDTVYWYQQGPGQDPQFLISFYEKMQSDKGSIPDRFSAQQFSDYHSELNMSSLELGDSALYFCASLALAGINEQFFGPGTRLTVL.

The V and J genes are TRBV7-3 and TRBJ2-2, with 10 bases matching TRBD2. The CDR3 consists of 17 residues. Germline V gene lookup returns CDR1 SGHTA and CDR2 FQGTGA. The V segment lost 5 bases and the J segment 1 base; nucleotides outside the gene matches: 7. The CDR3 here is CASSPSGGALNTGELFF. The CDR3 DNA reads as TGTGCCAGCAGCCCCAGCGGGGGGGCCTTGAACACCGGGGAGCTGTTTTTT.

Only a few counts were recorded for this clone. The chain employs TRBV7-2 and TRBJ1-1, with a possible D match to TRBD1 (6 bases). The CDR3 runs to 15 residues. Trimming took off 5 bases at V and 4 bases at J, with 17 bases between the two ends. Germline values: CDR1 SGHTA, CDR2 FQGNSA. Here the CDR3 DNA reads TGTGCCAGCAGCCTCACGGTGGGGGCTGCCACTGAAGCTTTCTTT. Translation gives CASSLTVGAATEAFF.

This rearrangement joins TRBV27 to TRBJ1-2; D gene ambiguous. CDR3 length equals 16 residues. Between the trimmed V and J ends, which lost 5 bases and 0 bases, there was a span of 16 bases. Germline CDR1 MNHEY, CDR2 SMNVEV (reference sequence). Here the CDR3 reads CASSQYPDTTNYGYTF. The CDR3 DNA is TGTGCCAGCAGTCAATACCCTGACACCACTAACTATGGCTACACCTTC.

This clone has just a few counts. This sequence joins TRBV6-6 and TRBJ2-1; no clear D. With 4 bases removed from V and 6 bases from J, the gap between germline ends came to 4 bases. This CDR3 contains 11 residues. Germline V lookup: CDR1 MNHNY, CDR2 SVGAGI (reference sequence). The CDR3: CASSSLNEQFF. The CDR3 DNA reads as TGTGCCAGCAGTTCCCTCAATGAGCAGTTCTTC.

This clone was picked up a small number of times. The chain uses TRBV7-3 and TRBJ2-3, with 8 nucleotides matching TRBD2. The trim removed 6 bases at V and 5 bases at J, leaving 7 bases unmatched. The CDR3 sequence is 14 residues long. Germline values: CDR1 SGHTA, CDR2 FQGTGA. The CDR3 loop is CASSQSGSVDTQYF. The CDR3 coding sequence is TGTGCCAGCAGTCAGAGCGGGAGCGTAGATACGCAGTATTTT.

This clone was counted between two and nine times. CDR3 in amino acids: CASSVEEGGLQETQYF. CDR3 DNA: TGTGCCAGCAGCGTAGAGGAGGGAGGACTCCAAGAGACCCAGTACTTC. The chain uses TRBV9 and TRBJ2-5, with D tentatively TRBD2 (6 bases). The CDR3 length is 16 residues. Germline V gene data show CDR1 as SGDLS and CDR2 as YYNGEE. The V end was cut by 0 bases, the J end by 1 base, with 13 bases between.

This chain links TRBV5-1 with TRBJ2-1; TRBD1 matches 8 bases. V dropped 4 bases and J dropped 2; count of bases not matched to a gene: 5. This CDR3 is built from 15 residues. Germline CDR1 is SGHRS and CDR2 is YFSETQ. The chain's CDR3 is CASSAGQGPYNEQFF. In DNA form, the CDR3 reads TGCGCCAGCAGCGCAGGACAGGGCCCCTACAATGAGCAGTTCTTC.

This clone was detected a few times. This chain joins TRBV5-6 and TRBJ1-2, with a weak D call TRBD1 (6 bases). This CDR3 is built from 11 residues. CDR1 is SGHDT and CDR2 is YYEEEE in the germline V gene. V was trimmed by 6 bases and J by 10 bases, leaving 13 bases between them. CDR3 loop: CASTAGGAYTF. Here the CDR3 DNA reads TGTGCCAGCACCGCGGGGGGGGCCTACACCTTC. Full variable domain (missing parts from reference TRBV5-6 and TRBJ1-2): DAGVTQSPTHLIKTRGQQVTLRCSPKSGHDTVSWYQQALGQGPQFIFQYYEEEERQRGNFPDRFSGHQFPNYSSELNVNALLLGDSALYLCASTAGGAYTFGSGTRLTVV.

The rearrangement uses TRBV14 and TRBJ2-2, with 9 positions matching TRBD2. This CDR3 region has 15 residues. CDR1 and CDR2 (germline): SGHDN, FVKESK. V shed 6 bases and J 6 bases; nucleotides not matched to a gene: 8. Written as DNA, the CDR3 is TGTGCCAGCAGGCCTGGGCTAGCGGGATCCGGGGAGCTGTTTTTT. Its protein is CASRPGLAGSGELFF.

This clone was found a few times. This rearrangement joins TRBV6-1 to TRBJ1-1, with unresolved D. Trimming took off 7 bases at V and 2 bases at J, with 14 bases between the two ends. The CDR3 runs 14 residues. Germline V lookup: CDR1 MNHNS, CDR2 SASEGT. The CDR3 loop reads CASILAALNTEAFF. The CDR3 DNA reads as TGTGCCAGCATATTAGCGGCCCTTAACACTGAAGCTTTCTTT.

The chain has TRBV7-2 and TRBJ1-1, with no clear D. The ends were cut back, 0 bases at V and 9 bases at J, with 11 bases in the middle. The CDR3 sequence is 13 residues long. CDR1 and CDR2 (germline): SGHTA, FQGNSA. The CDR3 DNA is TGTGCCAGCAGCTTAGCGCCTCAGTCCCAAGCTTTCTTT. Amino acid sequence: CASSLAPQSQAFF.

The chain uses TRBV5-1 and TRBJ2-5; 7 bases map to TRBD1. Per the germline V gene, CDR1 is SGHRS and CDR2 is YFSETQ. Trimming removed 3 bases from V and 3 bases from J; junction bases left unmatched: 8. CDR3 length: 15 amino acids. In nucleotides, the CDR3 is TGCGCCAGCAGCTGGGGGACAGTAAACAAAGAGACCCAGTACTTC. Translated: CASSWGTVNKETQYF.